Each of the 7 T cell receptor beta chains below was sequenced from the same sample in a study of Ad26.COV2.S vaccination and SARS-CoV-2 variants. Treatment specified: roughly 19 received Ad26.COV2.S at low or high dose, single or two shots; about 5 received placebo; per-sample allocation not given. Sampling took place 63 days after the first vaccine or placebo injection. Here immunoSEQ multiplex PCR was the method, and the copy in TCRdb shows in-frame clones only, minus some. The sample includes about 350,000 clones, 70% to 90% seen only once; the top ten take approximately 11%. This sample comprised peripheral blood, obtained in a trial of Ad26.COV2.S vaccine versus placebo. These receptors were collected from a person aged 18-60 years who received the Ad26.COV2.S COVID-19 vaccine or a placebo.

This chain uses TRBV29-1 with TRBJ1-1; D is ambiguous. The V gene's germline CDR1 is SQVTM and CDR2 ANQGSEA. Between the trimmed V and J ends, which lost 2 bases and 3 bases, there was a span of 4 bases. This CDR3 has 11 residues. CDR3 sequence reads: CSVETYTEAFF. For the CDR3, the DNA is TGCAGCGTTGAAACATACACTGAAGCTTTCTTT.

The J gene is TRBJ2-5, the V gene TRBV6-6; D may be TRBD1 (5 bases). CDR1 and CDR2 from the germline V gene are MNHNY and SVGAGI (reference sequence). Deletions cut 0 bases from V and 5 bases from J, with 13 bases between. CDR3 size: 15 residues. The DNA for the CDR3 is TGTGCCAGCAGTTACTCCCTGGGTAGACAGGAGACCCAGTACTTC. Translating it yields CASSYSLGRQETQYF.

V usage is TRBV7-2 and J usage is TRBJ1-6, with D perhaps matching TRBD1 (6 bases). Trimming took off 2 bases at V and 5 bases at J, with 10 bases between the two ends. Germline V gene lookup returns CDR1 SGHTA and CDR2 FQGNSA. CDR3 size: 15 residues. The CDR3 DNA sequence: TGTGCCAGCAGCTTACAGGCAGGGGATAATTCACCCCTCCACTTT. Translating gives CASSLQAGDNSPLHF. Together with reference TRBV7-2 and TRBJ1-6, the CDR3 gives the full variable domain: GAGVSQSPSNKVTEKGKDVELRCDPISGHTALYWYRQSLGQGLEFLIYFQGNSAPDKSGLPSDRFSAERTGGSVSTLTIQRTQQEDSAVYLCASSLQAGDNSPLHFGNGTRLTVT.

In DNA form, the CDR3 reads TGTGCCAGTAGCTGGGACAGCGAATCACCCCTCCACTTT. Protein: CASSWDSESPLHF. This chain uses TRBV19 with TRBJ1-6; 7 bases map to TRBD1. V was pared by 6 bases and J by 10 bases, with 6 bases of the junction left unmatched. CDR1 is LNHDA, CDR2 SQIVND, per germline (reference sequence). The CDR3 has 13 amino acids. The whole variable domain, remainder taken from reference TRBV19 and TRBJ1-6, is DGGITQSPKYLFRKEGQNVTLSCEQNLNHDAMYWYRQDPGQGLRLIYYSQIVNDFQKGDIAEGYSVSREKKESFPLTVTSAQKNPTAFYLCASSWDSESPLHFGNGTRLTVT.

CDR3 protein: CASSKKLATRGNQPQHF. The CDR3 nucleotides read TGTGCCAGCAGCAAAAAATTGGCTACCCGAGGCAATCAGCCCCAGCATTTT. V is TRBV21-1 and J is TRBJ1-5. TRBV21-1 is given as a pseudogene. The CDR3 loop spans 17 amino acids.

The chain uses TRBV6-5 and TRBJ2-3; D may be TRBD1 (5 bases). Looked up from germline, CDR1 is MNHEY and CDR2 is SVGAGI. Trimming pared 2 bases from V and 2 bases from J, leaving 8 bases between. The CDR3 sequence is 14 residues long. The DNA of the CDR3 is TGTGCCAGCAGTTACACGGACACCACAGATACGCAGTATTTT. It encodes CASSYTDTTDTQYF.

The V gene is TRBV28, the J gene TRBJ1-5; perhaps TRBD1 as D (5 bases). Germline V gene data show CDR1 as MDHEN and CDR2 as SYDVKM. This CDR3 contains 15 residues. V was clipped by 7 bases and J by 0 bases, with 13 bases between them. The CDR3 loop reads CASTGGGSSNQPQHF. The CDR3 DNA is TGTGCCAGCACCGGGGGGGGGAGTAGCAATCAGCCCCAGCATTTT.